This T cell receptor (beta chain) was identified in a study of beta chain features in type 1 diabetes. Study-level results: Type 1 diabetes patients showed a moderate but significant shortening of TCRB CDR3s in all four CD4+ subsets. Whatever favoring of shorter templates PCR might show would apply equally to patients and controls.

The authors reverse transcribed all of the isolated RNA, so sequencing captured expressed TCRB transcripts. An average of about 3.4 million reads was obtained for naive, central memory and regulatory T cell samples. TCRdb's copy holds only in-frame clones and misses some; the assay was immunoSEQ multiplex PCR. Of about 220,000 clones listed, 11% are singletons. Comments on this clone: Its specificity is unknown.

CDR1 SQVTM and CDR2 ANQGSEA come from the germline V gene. The CDR3 is made up of 15 amino acids. J was trimmed by 6 bases and V by 8 bases; bases with no gene match: 18. The TCR was taken from a man aged 18-30 years in good health. The chain has TRBV29-1 and TRBJ2-7; 8 nucleotides line up with TRBD1. The specimen was central memory CD4+ T cells from blood. The CDR3 coding sequence is TGCAGCCCTACCGGCGCGACAGGGGAATGTTGCGAGCAGTACTTC. Its protein product is CSPTGATGECCEQYF.